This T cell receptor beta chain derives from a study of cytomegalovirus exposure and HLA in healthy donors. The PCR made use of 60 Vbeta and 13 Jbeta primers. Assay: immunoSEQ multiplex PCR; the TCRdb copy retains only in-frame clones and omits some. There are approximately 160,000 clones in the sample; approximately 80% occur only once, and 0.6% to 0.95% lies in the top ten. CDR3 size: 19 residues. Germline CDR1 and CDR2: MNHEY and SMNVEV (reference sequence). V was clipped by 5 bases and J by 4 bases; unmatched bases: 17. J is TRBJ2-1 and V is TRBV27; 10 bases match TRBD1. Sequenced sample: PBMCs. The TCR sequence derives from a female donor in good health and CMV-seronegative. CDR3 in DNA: TGTGCCAGCAGTCCGGGACAGGGGTTTCTCCTCCTAACTTACAATGAGCAGTTCTTC. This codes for CASSPGQGFLLLTYNEQFF.